These 9 T cell receptor beta chains were all obtained from the same sample, sequenced in a study of T cell responses to AZD1222 COVID-19 vaccine. Assay used: immunoSEQ multiplex PCR; TCRdb lists only in-frame clones, some missing. The top ten clones hold 6.9% of a sample with approximately 170,000 clones, approximately 90% of them seen once. Sequencing used peripheral blood, obtained on day 0 of AZD1222 vaccination. The receptors derive from an adult in good health.

This chain connects TRBV7-2 to TRBJ1-3, with 9 bases aligning to TRBD1. CDR3 length equals 14 residues. After removal of 5 bases from V and 7 bases from J, the junction contained 6 bases not matched to a gene. Germline CDR1 reads SGHTA; CDR2 reads FQGNSA. The DNA of the CDR3 is TGTGCCAGCAGCCGGGACAGGGTGGGGAACACCATATATTTT. It codes for CASSRDRVGNTIYF.

The genes are TRBV6-1 and TRBJ1-1, with 8 bases lining up with TRBD1. CDR3 length: 17 residues. Germline V CDR1 and CDR2: MNHNS, SASEGT. Unmatched junction bases numbered 13, after V lost 3 bases and J lost 4 bases. CDR3 DNA sequence: TGTGCCAGCAGTGACCTCGCAGGGGGCGCGTCTTTCACTGAAGCTTTCTTT. The encoded protein is CASSDLAGGASFTEAFF.

This chain connects TRBV18 to TRBJ1-2, with a weak D call TRBD1 (5 bases). CDR3 length equals 14 residues. CDR1 is KGHSH, CDR2 LQKENI, per germline. Deletions cut 4 bases from V and 0 bases from J, with 9 bases between. The CDR3 loop reads CASSLDRANYGYTF. The CDR3 coding sequence is TGTGCCAGCTCACTCGACAGAGCTAACTATGGCTACACCTTC.

The CDR3 reads CASSQDIKNQPQHF. The DNA for the CDR3 is TGCGCCAGCAGCCAAGATATCAAGAATCAGCCCCAGCATTTT. The J gene is TRBJ1-5, the V gene TRBV4-3; D is uncertain. This CDR3 has 14 residues. In germline, CDR1 is LGHNA, CDR2 YSLEER. The V and J ends lost 0 bases and 4 bases respectively, with 7 bases between them.

J is TRBJ2-2 and V is TRBV5-6; TRBD2 aligns across 9 bases. This CDR3 comprises 18 residues. Germline CDR1 and CDR2: SGHDT and YYEEEE. V was clipped by 2 bases and J by 5 bases; unmatched bases: 13. The CDR3 here is CASSLFLLAGTFTGELFF. The CDR3 DNA reads as TGTGCCAGCAGCTTATTTCTGCTAGCGGGGACGTTTACCGGGGAGCTGTTTTTT.

The chain links TRBV6-5 to TRBJ2-1; D unclear. Germline CDR1 and CDR2: MNHEY and SVGAGI. Trimming removed 0 bases at V and 6 bases at J, with 12 bases between. The CDR3 has 15 amino acids. As DNA, the CDR3 is TGTGCCAGCAGTTACTCGACCGGGCCCACCAATGAGCAGTTCTTC. Translating gives CASSYSTGPTNEQFF.

CDR3 in DNA: TGTGCCAGCAGTTTAGTTCCCCTCACAGATACGCAGTATTTT. Translated, it gives CASSLVPLTDTQYF. The chain links TRBV27 to TRBJ2-3; D call uncertain. This CDR3 has 14 residues. V lost 2 bases and J lost 2, with 8 bases in between. CDR1 and CDR2 from the germline V gene are MNHEY and SMNVEV (reference sequence).

This clone was found a few times. The J gene is TRBJ1-5, the V gene TRBV5-8; D might be TRBD1 (5 bases). Trimming removed 1 base at V and 1 base at J, with 12 bases between. Germline V gene lookup returns CDR1 SGHTS and CDR2 YDEGEE. This CDR3 is 16 amino acids long. CDR3 in amino acids: CASSLPGGYSNQPQHF. In DNA, the CDR3 is TGTGCCAGCAGCTTGCCGGGGGGTTACAGCAATCAGCCCCAGCATTTT.

The CDR3 here is CASSGGGGIGSPLHF. The CDR3 DNA reads as TGTGCCAGCAGTGGAGGAGGAGGGATAGGGTCACCCCTCCACTTT. The V call is TRBV2, the J call TRBJ1-6; D not resolved. Per the germline V gene, CDR1 is SNHLY and CDR2 is FYNNEI. The CDR3 sequence is 15 residues long. V gave up 4 bases and J gave up 10 bases, with 17 bases separating them.